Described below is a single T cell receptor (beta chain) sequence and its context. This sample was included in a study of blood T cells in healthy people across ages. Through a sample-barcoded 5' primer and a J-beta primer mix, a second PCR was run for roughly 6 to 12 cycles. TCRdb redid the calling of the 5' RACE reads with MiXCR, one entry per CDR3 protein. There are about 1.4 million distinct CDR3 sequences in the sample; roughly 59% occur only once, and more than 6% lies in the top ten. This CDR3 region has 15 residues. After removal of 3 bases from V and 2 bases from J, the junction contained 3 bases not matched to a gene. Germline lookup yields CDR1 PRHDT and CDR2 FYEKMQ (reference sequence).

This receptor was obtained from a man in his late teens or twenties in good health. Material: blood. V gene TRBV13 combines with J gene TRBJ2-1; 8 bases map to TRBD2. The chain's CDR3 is CASSLKLAAYNEQFF. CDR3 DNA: TGTGCCAGCAGCTTGAAACTAGCGGCCTACAATGAGCAGTTCTTC.